This TCR beta chain was captured by sequencing in a study of blood T cell repertoires in COVID-19. Study-level background: In each case, the material was cDNA or gDNA derived from T cells, B-cell-depleted T cells, or PBMCs.

This study enrolled people aged 18 to 89 from around 26 US geographic areas. Cohort placement rested on clinical history that participants reported themselves. Trimming took 1 base from V and 4 from J, leaving 11 bases between them. Looked up from germline, CDR1 is PRHDT and CDR2 is FYEKMQ (reference sequence). The CDR3 is 14 amino acids. Original methodology: Using reference gene primer amplification, nucleated cell counts were estimated. The method was immunoSEQ multiplex PCR; TCRdb's version includes in-frame clones alone and lacks a portion of them. Clone size and the V and J calls come from that table; the DNA yielded D and trimming. The table has approximately 220,000 clones, around 86% seen once; the top ten hold about 4.1%.

The receptor comes from a woman between 40 and 50 years old with acute COVID-19. Sequenced material: PBMCs or T cells enriched from blood (not recorded which). J is TRBJ2-7 and V is TRBV13; weak D call: TRBD2 (6 bases). CDR3 sequence (DNA): TGTGCCAGCAGCTTAGCCCGCGGGGATTACGAGCAGTACTTC. Translating gives CASSLARGDYEQYF.